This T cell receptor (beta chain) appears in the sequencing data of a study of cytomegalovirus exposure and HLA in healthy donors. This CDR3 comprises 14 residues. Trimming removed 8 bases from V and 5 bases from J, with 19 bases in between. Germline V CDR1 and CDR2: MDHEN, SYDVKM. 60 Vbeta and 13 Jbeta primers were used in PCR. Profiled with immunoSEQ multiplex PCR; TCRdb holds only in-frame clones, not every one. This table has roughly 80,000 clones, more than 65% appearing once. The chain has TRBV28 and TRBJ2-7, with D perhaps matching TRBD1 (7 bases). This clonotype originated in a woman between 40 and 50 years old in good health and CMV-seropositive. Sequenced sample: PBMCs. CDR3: CASSRGLGGNEQYF. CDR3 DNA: TGTGCCAGCTCAAGGGGGCTAGGGGGGAACGAGCAGTACTTC.